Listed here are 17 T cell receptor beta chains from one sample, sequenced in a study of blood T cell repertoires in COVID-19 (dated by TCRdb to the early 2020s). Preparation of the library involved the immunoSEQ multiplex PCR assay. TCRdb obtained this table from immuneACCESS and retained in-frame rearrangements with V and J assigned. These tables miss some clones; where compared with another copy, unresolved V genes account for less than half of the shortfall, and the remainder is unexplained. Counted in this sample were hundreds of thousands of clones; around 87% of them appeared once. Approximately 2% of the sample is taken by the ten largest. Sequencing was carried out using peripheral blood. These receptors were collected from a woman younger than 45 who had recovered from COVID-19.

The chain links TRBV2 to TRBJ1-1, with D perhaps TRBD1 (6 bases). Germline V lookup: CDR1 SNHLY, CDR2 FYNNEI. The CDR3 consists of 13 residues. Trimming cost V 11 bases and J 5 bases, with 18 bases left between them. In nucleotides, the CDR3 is TGTGCCGGAACACAGGGCGAGAATACTGAAGCTTTCTTT. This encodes CAGTQGENTEAFF.

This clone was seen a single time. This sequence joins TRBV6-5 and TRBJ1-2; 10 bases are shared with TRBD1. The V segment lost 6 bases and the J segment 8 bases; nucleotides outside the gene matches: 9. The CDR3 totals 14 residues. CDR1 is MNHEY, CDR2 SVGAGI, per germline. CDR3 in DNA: TGTGCCAGCAGCCCCGGGACAGGGGCTTGGGGCTACACCTTC. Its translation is CASSPGTGAWGYTF.

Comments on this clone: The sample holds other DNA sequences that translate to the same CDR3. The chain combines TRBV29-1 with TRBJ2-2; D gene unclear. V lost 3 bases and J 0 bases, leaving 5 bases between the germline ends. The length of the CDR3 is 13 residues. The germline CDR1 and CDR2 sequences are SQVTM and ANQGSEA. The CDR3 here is CSVETANTGELFF. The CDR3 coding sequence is TGCAGCGTTGAGACTGCGAACACCGGGGAGCTGTTTTTT.

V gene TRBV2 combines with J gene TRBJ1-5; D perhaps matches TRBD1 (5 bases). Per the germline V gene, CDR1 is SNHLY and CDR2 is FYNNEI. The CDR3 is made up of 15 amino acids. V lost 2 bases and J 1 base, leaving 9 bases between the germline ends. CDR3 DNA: TGTGCCAGCAGTGAATGGGAGGGGAGCAATCAGCCCCAGCATTTT. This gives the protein CASSEWEGSNQPQHF.

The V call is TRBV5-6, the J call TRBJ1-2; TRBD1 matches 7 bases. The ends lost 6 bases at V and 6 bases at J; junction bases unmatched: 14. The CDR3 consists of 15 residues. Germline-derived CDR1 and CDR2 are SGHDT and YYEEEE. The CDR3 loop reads CASKERGRFINGYTF. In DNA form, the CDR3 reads TGTGCCAGCAAAGAGAGGGGGCGATTTATCAATGGCTACACCTTC.

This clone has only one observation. CDR3: CASSAPPGVGTEAFF. The DNA of the CDR3 is TGCGCCAGCAGCGCTCCCCCAGGGGTCGGCACTGAAGCTTTCTTT. This rearrangement joins TRBV5-1 to TRBJ1-1; a possible D gene is TRBD1 (6 bases). Deletions cut 4 bases from V and 4 bases from J, with 17 bases between. The CDR3 runs 15 residues. CDR1 and CDR2 from the germline V gene are SGHRS and YFSETQ. The whole variable domain, filled in from reference TRBV5-1 and TRBJ1-1, reads KAGVTQTPRYLIKTRGQQVTLSCSPISGHRSVSWYQQTPGQGLQFLFEYFSETQRNKGNFPGRFSGRQFSNSRSEMNVSTLELGDSALYLCASSAPPGVGTEAFFGQGTRLTVV.

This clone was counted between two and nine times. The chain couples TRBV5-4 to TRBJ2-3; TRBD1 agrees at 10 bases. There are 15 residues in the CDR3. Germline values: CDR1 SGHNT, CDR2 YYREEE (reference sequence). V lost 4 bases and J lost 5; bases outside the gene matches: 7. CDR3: CASSRPGQGIDTQYF. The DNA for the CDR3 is TGTGCCAGCAGCCGACCGGGACAGGGGATAGATACGCAGTATTTT.

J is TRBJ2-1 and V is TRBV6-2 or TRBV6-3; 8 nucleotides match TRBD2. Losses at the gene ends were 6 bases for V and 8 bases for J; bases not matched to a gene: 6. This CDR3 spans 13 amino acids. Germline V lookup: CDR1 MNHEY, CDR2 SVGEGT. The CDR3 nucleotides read TGTGCCAGCAGCCGGGAGGGCGGCTATGAGCAGTTCTTC. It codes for CASSREGGYEQFF.

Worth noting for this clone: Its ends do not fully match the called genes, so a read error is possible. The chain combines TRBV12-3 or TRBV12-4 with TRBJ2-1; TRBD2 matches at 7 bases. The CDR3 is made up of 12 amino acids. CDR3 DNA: TGTGCCAGCACCCTTGAGAGCGGGGTAATCCTCTTC. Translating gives CASTLESGVILF.

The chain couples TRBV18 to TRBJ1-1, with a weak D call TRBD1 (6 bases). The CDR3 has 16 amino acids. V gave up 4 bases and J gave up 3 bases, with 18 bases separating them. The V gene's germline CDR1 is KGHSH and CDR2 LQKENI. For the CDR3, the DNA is TGTGCCAGCTCACGGGGGGGCCGGGACCCCTACACTGAAGCTTTCTTT. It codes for CASSRGGRDPYTEAFF.

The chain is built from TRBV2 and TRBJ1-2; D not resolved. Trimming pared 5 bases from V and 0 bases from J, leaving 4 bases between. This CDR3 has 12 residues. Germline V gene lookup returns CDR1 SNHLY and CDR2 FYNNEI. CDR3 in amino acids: CASSITNYGYTF. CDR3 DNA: TGTGCCAGCAGTATAACTAACTATGGCTACACCTTC.

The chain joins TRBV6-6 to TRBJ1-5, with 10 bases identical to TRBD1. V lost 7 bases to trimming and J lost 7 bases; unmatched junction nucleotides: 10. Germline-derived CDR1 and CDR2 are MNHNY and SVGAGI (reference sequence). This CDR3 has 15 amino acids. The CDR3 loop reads CASIQGTGVGQPQHF. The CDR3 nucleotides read TGTGCCAGCATCCAAGGGACAGGGGTAGGGCAGCCCCAGCATTTT.

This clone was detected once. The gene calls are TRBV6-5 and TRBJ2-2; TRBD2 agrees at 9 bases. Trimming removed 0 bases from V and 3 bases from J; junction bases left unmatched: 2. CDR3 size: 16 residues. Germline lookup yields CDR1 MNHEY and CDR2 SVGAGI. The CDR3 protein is CASSYSSGSYTGELFF. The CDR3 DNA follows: TGTGCCAGCAGTTACTCTAGCGGGAGCTACACCGGGGAGCTGTTTTTT.

In DNA, the CDR3 is TGTGCCAGCTCGGGACTAGCGGGGACTTATGAGCAGTTCTTC. Protein: CASSGLAGTYEQFF. This chain links TRBV18 with TRBJ2-1; 13 bases line up with TRBD2. Losses at the gene ends were 6 bases for V and 8 bases for J; bases not matched to a gene: 4. Germline values: CDR1 KGHSH, CDR2 LQKENI. This CDR3 is built from 14 residues.

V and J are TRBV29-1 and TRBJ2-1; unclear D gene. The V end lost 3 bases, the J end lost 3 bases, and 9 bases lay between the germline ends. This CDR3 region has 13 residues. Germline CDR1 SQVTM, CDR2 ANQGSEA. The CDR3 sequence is CSVDEPNYNEQFF. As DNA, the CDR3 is TGCAGCGTTGATGAGCCCAACTACAATGAGCAGTTCTTC.

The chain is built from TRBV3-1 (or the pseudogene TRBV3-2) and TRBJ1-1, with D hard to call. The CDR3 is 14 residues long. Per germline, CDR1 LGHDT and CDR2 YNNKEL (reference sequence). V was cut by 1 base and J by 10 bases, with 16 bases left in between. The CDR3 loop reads CASSQGVSATGAFF. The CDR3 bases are TGTGCCAGCAGCCAAGGCGTAAGTGCGACGGGAGCTTTCTTT.

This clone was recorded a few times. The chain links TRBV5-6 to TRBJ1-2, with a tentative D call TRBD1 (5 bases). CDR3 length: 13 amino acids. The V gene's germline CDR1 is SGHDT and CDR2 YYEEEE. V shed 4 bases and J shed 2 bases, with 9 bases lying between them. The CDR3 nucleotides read TGTGCCAGCAGCCCTGACAGAAACTATGGCTACACCTTC. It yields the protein CASSPDRNYGYTF.